This TCR beta chain is from a study of shared clonotypes between healthy human individuals. Whole-study context: There were three CD4 naive, three CD4 memory, two CD8 naive and one CD8 memory plates per donor. Study-wide findings and caveats: Among the subsets, naive ones generally showed larger estimated richness than memory ones.

Every one of the donors was a Caucasian adult that lived in Nashville, Tennessee. Partitioning of CD4+ cells yielded a CD45RA+ naive subset and a CD45RA-negative memory subset. On this clone itself: Its target is unknown.

CDR3 length equals 13 residues. The germline gives CDR1 KGHSH, CDR2 LQKENI. The V and J ends lost 6 bases and 5 bases respectively, with 13 bases between them. Clones were read by immunoSEQ multiplex PCR, and TCRdb kept only the in-frame ones, dropping some. The data hold about 980,000 clones, with about 80% observed a single time. V gene TRBV18 combines with J gene TRBJ2-5, with D unclear. The material sequenced was memory CD4+ T cells sorted from blood. The subset here: CD45RA-negative fraction. The TCR was taken from a man younger than 35 in good health. CDR3 protein: CASSDLPGETQYF. CDR3 in DNA: TGTGCCAGCTCGGACCTTCCCGGGGAGACCCAGTACTTC. The whole variable domain, filled in from reference TRBV18 and TRBJ2-5, reads NAGVMQNPRHLVRRRGQEARLRCSPMKGHSHVYWYRQLPEEGLKFMVYLQKENIIDESGMPKERFSAEFPKEGPSILRIQQVVRGDSAAYFCASSDLPGETQYFGPGTRLLVL.